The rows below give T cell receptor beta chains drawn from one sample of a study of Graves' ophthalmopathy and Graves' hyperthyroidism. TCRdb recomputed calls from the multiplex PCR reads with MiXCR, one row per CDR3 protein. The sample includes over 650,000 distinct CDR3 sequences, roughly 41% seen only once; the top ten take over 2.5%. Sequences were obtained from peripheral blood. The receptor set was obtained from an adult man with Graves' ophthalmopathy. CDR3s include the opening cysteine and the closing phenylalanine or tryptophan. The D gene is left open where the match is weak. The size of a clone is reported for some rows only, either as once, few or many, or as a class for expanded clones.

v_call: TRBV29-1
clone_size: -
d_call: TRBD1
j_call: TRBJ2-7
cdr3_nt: TGCAGCGCACTAACAGGGGGGAGAGACGAGCAGTACTTC
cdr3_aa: CSALTGGRDEQYF

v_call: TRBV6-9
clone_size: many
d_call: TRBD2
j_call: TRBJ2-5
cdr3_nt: TGTGCCAGGTTCGGGAGGACGGAGACCCAGTACTTC
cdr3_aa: CARFGRTETQYF

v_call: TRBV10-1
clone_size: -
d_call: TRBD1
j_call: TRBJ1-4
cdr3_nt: TGTGCCAGCAGCTGGGACAGGGGCCATAACACTAATGAAAAACTGTTTTTT
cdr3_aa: CASSWDRGHNTNEKLFF

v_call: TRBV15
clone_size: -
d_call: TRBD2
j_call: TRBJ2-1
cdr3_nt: TGTGCCAGCAGCGGCCCTAGCGGGCTCAGCTCCTACAATGAGCAGTTCTTC
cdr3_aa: CASSGPSGLSSYNEQFF

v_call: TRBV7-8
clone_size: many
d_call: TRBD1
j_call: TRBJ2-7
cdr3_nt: TGTGCCAGCAGCTGGGACAGCTCCTACGAGCAGTACTTC
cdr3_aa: CASSWDSSYEQYF

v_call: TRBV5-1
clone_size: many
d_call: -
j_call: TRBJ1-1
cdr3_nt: TGCGCCAGCAGAACAGGGCCGTTGGGCACTGAAGCTTTCTTT
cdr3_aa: CASRTGPLGTEAFF

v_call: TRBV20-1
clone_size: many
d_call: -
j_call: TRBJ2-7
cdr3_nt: TGCAGTGCTAGGGGGCGGGACTCCTACGAGCAGTACTTC
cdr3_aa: CSARGRDSYEQYF

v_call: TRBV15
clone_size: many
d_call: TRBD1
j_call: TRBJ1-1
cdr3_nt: TGTGCCACCAGCAGGGGCGGACAGGCCTTGGGGGGAAAGAACACTGAAGCTTTCTTT
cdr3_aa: CATSRGGQALGGKNTEAFF

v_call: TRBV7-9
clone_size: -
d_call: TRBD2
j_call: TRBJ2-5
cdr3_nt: TGTGCCAGCAGCCGGAACCTGGGGTCAGCGGGATCCCAAGAGACCCAGTACTTC
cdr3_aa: CASSRNLGSAGSQETQYF

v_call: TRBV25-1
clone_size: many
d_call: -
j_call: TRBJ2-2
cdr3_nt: TGTGCCAGCATCTTCCCTCAGGGGGAGGAGACCGGGGAGCTGTTTTTT
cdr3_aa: CASIFPQGEETGELFF

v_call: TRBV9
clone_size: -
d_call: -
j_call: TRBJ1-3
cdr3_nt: TGTGCCAGCAGCGTAGGGAGTGGCGACACCATATATTTT
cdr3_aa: CASSVGSGDTIYF

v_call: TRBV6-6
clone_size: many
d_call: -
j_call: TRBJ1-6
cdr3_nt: TGTGCCAGCATCCCGAGGGAACCGGCTAATTCACCCCTCCACTTT
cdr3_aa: CASIPREPANSPLHF

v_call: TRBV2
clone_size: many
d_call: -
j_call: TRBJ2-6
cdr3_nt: TGTGCCAGCAGTGAACCCAGTGCTGGGGCCAACGTCCTGACTTTC
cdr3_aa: CASSEPSAGANVLTF

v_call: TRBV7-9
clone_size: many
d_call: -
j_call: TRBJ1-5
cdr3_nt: TGTGCCAGCAGCTTAACTTGGCAGCCCCAGCATTTT
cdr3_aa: CASSLTWQPQHF

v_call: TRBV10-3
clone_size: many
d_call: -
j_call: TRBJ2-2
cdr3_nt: TGTGCCATCATGCGTGGGGGTACGCAGGACACCGGGGAGCTGTTTTTT
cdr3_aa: CAIMRGGTQDTGELFF

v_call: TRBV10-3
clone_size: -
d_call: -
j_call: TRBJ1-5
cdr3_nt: TGTGCCATCAGTGAGTGGGGGGGCACGGATTTT
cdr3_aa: CAISEWGGTDF

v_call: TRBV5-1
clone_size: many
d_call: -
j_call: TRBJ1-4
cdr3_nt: TGCGCCAGCAGCCCTGGACGGAGCCTGACAACTAATGAAAAACTGTTTTTT
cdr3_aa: CASSPGRSLTTNEKLFF

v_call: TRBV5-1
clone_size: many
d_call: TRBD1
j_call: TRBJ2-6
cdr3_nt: TGCGCCAGCAGCGCGGTGGACAGGGCCGGGGCCAACGTCCTGACTTTC
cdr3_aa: CASSAVDRAGANVLTF

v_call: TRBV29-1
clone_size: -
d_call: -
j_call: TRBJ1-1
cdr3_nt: TGCAGCGTGACGGGGGCAAACACTGAAGCTTTCTTT
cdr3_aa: CSVTGANTEAFF

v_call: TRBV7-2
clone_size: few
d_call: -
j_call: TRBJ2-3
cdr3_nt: TGTGCCAGCAGCTTAGTCCAAGCAGATACGCAGTATTTT
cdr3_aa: CASSLVQADTQYF

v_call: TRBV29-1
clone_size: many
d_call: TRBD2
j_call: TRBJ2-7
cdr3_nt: TGCAGCGTTGAGACTAGCGACTACGAGCAGTACTTC
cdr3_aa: CSVETSDYEQYF

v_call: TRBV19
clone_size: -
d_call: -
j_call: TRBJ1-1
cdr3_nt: TGTGCCAGTGGTATCGGGGGGTACACTGAAGCTTTCTTT
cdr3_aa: CASGIGGYTEAFF

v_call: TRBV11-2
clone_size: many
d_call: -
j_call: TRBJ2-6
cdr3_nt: TGTGCCAGCAGCGCTAGCCCGGGTCCCAACGTCCTGACTTTC
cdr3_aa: CASSASPGPNVLTF

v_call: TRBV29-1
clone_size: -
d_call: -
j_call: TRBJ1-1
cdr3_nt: TGCAGCCTCCCGGGAGGATACACTGAAGCTTTCTTT
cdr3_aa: CSLPGGYTEAFF

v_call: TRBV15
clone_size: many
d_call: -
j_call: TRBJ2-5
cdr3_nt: TGTGCCACCAGCAGAGTTATGAACCAAGAGACCCAGTACTTC
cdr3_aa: CATSRVMNQETQYF

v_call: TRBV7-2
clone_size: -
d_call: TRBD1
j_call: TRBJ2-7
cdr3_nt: TGTGCCAGCAGCTCCACAGGGGGCCACGAGCAGTACTTC
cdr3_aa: CASSSTGGHEQYF

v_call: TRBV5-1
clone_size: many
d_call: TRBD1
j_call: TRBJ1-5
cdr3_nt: TGCGCCAGCAGCTTGGGGGCAGGGGGACAGCCCCAGCATTTT
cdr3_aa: CASSLGAGGQPQHF

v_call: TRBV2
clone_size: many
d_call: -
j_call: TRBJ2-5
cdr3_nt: TGTGCCAGCAGAGGATACACCGGAGGGGCAGAGACCCAGTACTTC
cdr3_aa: CASRGYTGGAETQYF

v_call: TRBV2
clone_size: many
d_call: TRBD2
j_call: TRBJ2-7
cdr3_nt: TGTGCCAGCAGGCCTAGCGGGGCGGGCCACGAGCAGTACTTC
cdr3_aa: CASRPSGAGHEQYF

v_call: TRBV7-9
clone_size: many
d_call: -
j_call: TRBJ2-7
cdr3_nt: TGTGCCAGCAGCTTATCGGCCGACTCCTACGAGCAGTACTTC
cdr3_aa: CASSLSADSYEQYF

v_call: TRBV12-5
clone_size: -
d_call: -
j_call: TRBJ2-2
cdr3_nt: TGTGCTAGTGGTTTGGTAATACAGGGCTCGAACACCGGGGAGCTGTTTTTT
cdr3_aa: CASGLVIQGSNTGELFF

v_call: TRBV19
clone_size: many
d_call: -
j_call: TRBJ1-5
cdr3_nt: TGTGCCAGTAGTACAACGGGCAGGGTTAGCAATCAGCCCCAGCATTTT
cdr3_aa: CASSTTGRVSNQPQHF

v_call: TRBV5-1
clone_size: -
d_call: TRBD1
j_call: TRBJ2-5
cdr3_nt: TGCGCCAGCAGCTTGCTCGCAGGGGGCGCCCAAGAGACCCAGTACTTC
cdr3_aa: CASSLLAGGAQETQYF

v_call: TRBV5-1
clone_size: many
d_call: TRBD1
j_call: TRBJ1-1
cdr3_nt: TGCGCCAGCAGCTGGGGGACAGCGGGCACTGAAGCTTTCTTT
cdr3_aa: CASSWGTAGTEAFF

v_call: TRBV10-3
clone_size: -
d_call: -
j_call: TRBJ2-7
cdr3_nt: TGTGCCATCAGGGACCCCAGAGCCCACGAGCAGTACTTC
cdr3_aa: CAIRDPRAHEQYF

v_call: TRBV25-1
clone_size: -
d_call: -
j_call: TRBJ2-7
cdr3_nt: TGTGCCAGCAGTCCAGGTGGCGCGAGCTCCTACGAGCAGTACTTC
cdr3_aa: CASSPGGASSYEQYF

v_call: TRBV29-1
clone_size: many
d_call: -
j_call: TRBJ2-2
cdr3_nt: TGCAGCTGTCAGCTGGGGGTAGTCGCGAACACCGGGGAGCTGTTTTTT
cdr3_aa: CSCQLGVVANTGELFF

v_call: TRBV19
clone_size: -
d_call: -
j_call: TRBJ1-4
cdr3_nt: TGTGCCAGTAGTATAGAGTTGGAGACCAGGGCGTATGAAAAACTGTTTTTT
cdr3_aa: CASSIELETRAYEKLFF

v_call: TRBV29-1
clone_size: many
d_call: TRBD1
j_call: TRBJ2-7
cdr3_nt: TGCAGCGTTGAGGTATTCCGGGACAGGGGGCTCGAGCAGTACTTC
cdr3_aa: CSVEVFRDRGLEQYF

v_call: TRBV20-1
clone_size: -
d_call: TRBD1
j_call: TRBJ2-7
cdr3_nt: TGCAGTGCTAGACCCCGGGGACAGATATCCTACGAGCAGTACTTC
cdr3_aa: CSARPRGQISYEQYF

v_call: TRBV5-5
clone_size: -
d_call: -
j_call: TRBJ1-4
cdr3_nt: -
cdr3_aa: CASSHHGPGVKNCFF

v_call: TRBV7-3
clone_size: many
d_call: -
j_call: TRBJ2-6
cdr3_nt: TGTGCCAGCAGCCGGCGGACAAGCTCTGGGGCCAACGTCCTGACTTTC
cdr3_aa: CASSRRTSSGANVLTF

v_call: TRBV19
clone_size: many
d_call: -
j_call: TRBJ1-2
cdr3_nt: TGTGCCAGTAGCATCTGGGACTCTAACTATGGCTACACCTTC
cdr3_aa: CASSIWDSNYGYTF

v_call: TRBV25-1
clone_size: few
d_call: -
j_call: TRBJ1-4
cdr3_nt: TGTGCCAGCAGTGTCGGGACCCTGGGTGAAAAACTGTTTTTT
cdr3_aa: CASSVGTLGEKLFF

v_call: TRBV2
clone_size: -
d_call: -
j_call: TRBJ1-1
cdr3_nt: TGTGCCAGCACCGGACAGCAGAACACTGAAGCTTTCTTT
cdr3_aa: CASTGQQNTEAFF

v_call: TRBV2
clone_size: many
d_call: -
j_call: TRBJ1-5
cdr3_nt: TGTGCCAGCACCCTCGACGGTTATAGCAATCAGCCCCAGCATTTT
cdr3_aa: CASTLDGYSNQPQHF

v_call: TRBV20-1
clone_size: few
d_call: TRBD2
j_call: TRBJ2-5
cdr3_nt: TGCAGTGCTAGAGATCTAGCGGGGCCTCAAGAGACCCAGTACTTC
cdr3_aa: CSARDLAGPQETQYF

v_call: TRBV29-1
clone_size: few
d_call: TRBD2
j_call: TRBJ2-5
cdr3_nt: TGCAGCTTAGGCTCTAGCGGGATCCAAGAGACCCAGTACTTC
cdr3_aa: CSLGSSGIQETQYF

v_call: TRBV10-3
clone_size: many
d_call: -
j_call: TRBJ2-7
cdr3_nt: TGTGCCAGCAGTGAAGCAGGGGGAGGCGGTTACGAGCAGTACTTC
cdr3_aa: CASSEAGGGGYEQYF

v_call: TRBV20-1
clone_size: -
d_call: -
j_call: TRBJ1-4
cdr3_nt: TGCAGTGCTAGAGATGTTACAGGGACTGAAAAACTGTTTTTT
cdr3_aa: CSARDVTGTEKLFF

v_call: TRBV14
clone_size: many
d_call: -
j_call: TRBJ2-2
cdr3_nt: TGTGCCAGCAGCCAAGATCTGGGTACCGGGGAGCTGTTTTTT
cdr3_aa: CASSQDLGTGELFF